The next 13 T cell receptor beta chains were all read from a single sample in a study of human T cells and chemical hapten exposure. A single record per CDR3 protein comes from TCRdb applying MiXCR to the RACE reads. The sample has about 380,000 distinct CDR3 sequences, approximately 4.4% seen once. Time point given: patch test 1, 2 weeks after DPC sensitization. Treatment denoted: therapeutic diphenylcyclopropenone sensitization with weekly scalp DPC. The sample in question was whole blood, obtained in connection with sensitization to the hapten diphenylcyclopropenone (DPC). The receptors were sampled from a woman aged 45-59 years with alopecia areata. Some clones in this sample may be carry-over from other donors' samples.

This clonotype was recorded at least ten times. CDR3 coding DNA: TGCGCCAGCAGTGGGCAGGGCCCCTACGAGCAGTACTTC. Residues: CASSGQGPYEQYF. V is TRBV5-1 and J is TRBJ2-7; D perhaps matches TRBD1 (5 bases). V was cut by 5 bases and J by 2 bases, with 11 bases left in between. The length of the CDR3 is 13 residues. Germline CDR1 reads SGHRS; CDR2 reads YFSETQ.

This clonotype was recorded many times. The rearrangement joins TRBV7-2 to TRBJ2-3; D is unresolved. The CDR3 covers 12 residues. Germline V CDR1 and CDR2: SGHTA, FQGNSA. V was trimmed by 4 bases and J by 5 bases, leaving 7 bases between them. CDR3 protein: CASSSWGDTQYF. The CDR3 DNA sequence: TGTGCCAGCAGCTCCTGGGGAGATACGCAGTATTTT. Based on the CDR3 plus reference TRBV7-2 and TRBJ2-3, the full variable domain is GAGVSQSPSNKVTEKGKDVELRCDPISGHTALYWYRQSLGQGLEFLIYFQGNSAPDKSGLPSDRFSAERTGGSVSTLTIQRTQQEDSAVYLCASSSWGDTQYFGPGTRLTVL.

This chain connects TRBV6-5 to TRBJ2-4; 7 bases are shared with TRBD2. Germline assignment: CDR1 MNHEY and CDR2 SVGAGI. This CDR3 comprises 16 residues. V was pared by 3 bases and J by 1 base, with 6 bases of the junction left unmatched. The CDR3 here is CASSYWREGAKNIQYF. In DNA, the CDR3 is TGTGCCAGCAGTTATTGGAGGGAGGGGGCCAAAAACATTCAGTACTTC.

The V call is TRBV4-1, the J call TRBJ1-1; 7 positions agree with TRBD1. Trimming took 1 base from V and 2 from J; bases not matched to a gene: 4. The germline gives CDR1 MGHRA, CDR2 YSYEKL. This CDR3 contains 15 residues. The CDR3 protein is CASSQAGTANTEAFF. CDR3 sequence (DNA): TGCGCCAGCAGCCAAGCCGGGACAGCCAACACTGAAGCTTTCTTT.

This CDR3 is CASSEQGTSDEQYF. The CDR3 region has the DNA TGTGCCAGCAGTGAACAGGGGACGAGCGACGAGCAGTACTTC. The V gene is TRBV6-1, the J gene TRBJ2-7, with D perhaps TRBD1 (6 bases). Trimming removed 2 bases at V and 5 bases at J, with 13 bases between. Germline V CDR1 and CDR2: MNHNS, SASEGT. The CDR3 totals 14 residues.

This clonotype was seen more than once but under ten times. The chain carries TRBV29-1 and TRBJ1-1; unclear D gene. Germline V CDR1 and CDR2: SQVTM, ANQGSEA. V dropped 3 bases and J dropped 8 bases, with 13 bases sitting between them. The CDR3 consists of 12 residues. DNA for the CDR3: TGCAGCGTTGAGAGTGGTGCGGCGGAAGCTTTCTTT. As protein: CSVESGAAEAFF.

The sample holds many counts of this clonotype. The J gene is TRBJ2-6, the V gene TRBV14; D gene ambiguous. The V end lost 1 base, the J end lost 0 bases, and 10 bases lay between the germline ends. CDR3 length: 17 amino acids. Germline-derived CDR1 and CDR2 are SGHDN and FVKESK. The CDR3 DNA sequence: TGTGCCAGCAGCCAAGGGGCCTCAATCTCTGGGGCCAACGTCCTGACTTTC. This gives the protein CASSQGASISGANVLTF.

As regards this clonotype: This could be a read error, since a much larger clone is one nucleotide away. The rearrangement joins TRBV9 to TRBJ1-1; D uncertain. CDR3 length: 15 amino acids. The germline CDR1 and CDR2 sequences are SGDLS and YYNGEE. The CDR3 loop reads CASSPGSALNSEAFF. The CDR3 bases are TGTGCCAGCAGCCCCGGGTCCGCCCTGAACTCTGAAGCTTTCTTT.

V usage is TRBV4-1 and J usage is TRBJ1-1, with 8 bases lining up with TRBD1. J was trimmed by 7 bases and V by 4 bases; bases with no gene match: 8. The CDR3 loop spans 14 amino acids. Looked up from germline, CDR1 is MGHRA and CDR2 is YSYEKL. The DNA of the CDR3 is TGCGCCAGCAGCCCAACAGGGGGTATGTTTGAAGCTTTCTTT. Protein: CASSPTGGMFEAFF.

This clonotype occurred many times. J is TRBJ1-1 and V is TRBV27, with D possibly being TRBD1 (6 bases). Germline CDR1 MNHEY, CDR2 SMNVEV (reference sequence). The CDR3 is 13 residues long. Trimming removed 2 bases at V and 7 bases at J, with 11 bases between. CDR3 DNA sequence: TGTGCCAGCAGTTTAATGGGGGGCAGTGAAGCTTTCTTT. Translating gives CASSLMGGSEAFF.

This clonotype was recorded many times. This chain joins TRBV11-3 and TRBJ2-5; 16 bases fit TRBD2. Trimming removed 5 bases from V and 0 bases from J; junction bases left unmatched: 12. The CDR3 covers 20 residues. Germline CDR1 reads SGHNT; CDR2 reads YENEEA. CDR3 loop: CASSVGTSGGAGSYQETQYF. CDR3 nucleotide sequence: TGTGCCAGCAGCGTCGGGACTAGCGGGGGGGCCGGATCCTACCAAGAGACCCAGTACTTC.

This sequence joins TRBV29-1 and TRBJ2-3; TRBD1 aligns across 7 bases. The CDR3 has 14 amino acids. V was pared by 6 bases and J by 0 bases, with 6 bases of the junction left unmatched. Germline CDR1 and CDR2: SQVTM and ANQGSEA. The CDR3 reads CSVERQGSTDTQYF. The DNA for the CDR3 is TGCAGCGTGGAACGACAGGGTAGCACAGATACGCAGTATTTT.

The genes are TRBV6-5 and TRBJ2-2; 11 nucleotides match TRBD2. The CDR3 is made up of 16 amino acids. The V segment lost 1 base and the J segment 7 bases; nucleotides outside the gene matches: 5. Germline lookup yields CDR1 MNHEY and CDR2 SVGAGI. The CDR3 DNA follows: TGTGCCAGCAGTTACTATAGCGGGAGGGCCGGCGGGGAGCTGTTTTTT. Protein: CASSYYSGRAGGELFF.